Listed here are 12 T cell receptor beta chains from one sample, sequenced in a study of STAT5B mutations in CD4+ large granular lymphocyte leukemia. The method was immunoSEQ multiplex PCR; TCRdb's version includes in-frame clones alone and lacks a portion of them. The sample includes 35,000 or so clones, approximately 90% seen only once; the top ten take 3.4%. Source material: CD4+ T cells from blood buffy coats. These TCRs come from a human donor in good health.

This sequence joins TRBV2 and TRBJ2-3; tentative D call: TRBD1 (5 bases). This CDR3 is built from 14 residues. V dropped 5 bases and J dropped 2 bases, with 11 bases sitting between them. Germline lookup yields CDR1 SNHLY and CDR2 FYNNEI. The CDR3 sequence is CASSQSGHTDTQYF. CDR3 nucleotides: TGTGCCAGCAGTCAATCCGGACACACAGATACGCAGTATTTT.

The rearrangement joins TRBV12-2 to TRBJ2-1; whether TRBD2, the table's D call, matches the DNA was not checked. TRBV12-2 has pseudogene status. This CDR3 has 19 amino acids. The CDR3 DNA sequence: TGTGCAAGTCGACTTAGTTCCCATTCCCTAGGGAGCTCCTACAATGAGCAGTTCTTC. Its translation is CASRLSSHSLGSSYNEQFF.

The CDR3 region has the DNA TGTGCCAGCAGCTTTTATGACGGGAATAATGAAAAACTGTTTTTT. This encodes CASSFYDGNNEKLFF. The chain joins TRBV5-6 to TRBJ1-4; D is uncertain. The V gene's germline CDR1 is SGHDT and CDR2 YYEEEE. Trimming took off 2 bases at V and 4 bases at J, with 12 bases between the two ends. The CDR3 spans 15 residues.

V gene TRBV9 combines with J gene TRBJ2-5; 7 bases are a match to TRBD2. The germline gives CDR1 SGDLS, CDR2 YYNGEE. The ends lost 0 bases at V and 5 bases at J; junction bases unmatched: 7. The CDR3 is 15 residues long. In nucleotides, the CDR3 is TGTGCCAGCAGCGTAGGGGGACTACCCACTGAGACCCAGTACTTC. It codes for CASSVGGLPTETQYF.

The chain uses TRBV10-3 and TRBJ2-5; D is unclear. The V gene lost 0 bases and the J gene lost 3 bases, with 11 bases spanning the gap. This CDR3 is built from 15 residues. Germline CDR1 and CDR2: ENHRY and SYGVKD. The CDR3: CAISESYSAEETQYF. CDR3 bases: TGTGCCATCAGTGAGTCGTACTCTGCGGAAGAGACCCAGTACTTC.

The chain couples TRBV6-6 to TRBJ1-4; the D gene is possibly TRBD1 (6 bases). Germline V gene data show CDR1 as MNHNY and CDR2 as SVGAGI (reference sequence). The CDR3 is made up of 13 amino acids. Deletions cut 4 bases from V and 6 bases from J, with 9 bases between. The CDR3 DNA sequence: TGTGCCAGCAGTTCACAGGGTGATGAAAAACTGTTTTTT. This gives the protein CASSSQGDEKLFF.

CDR3: CASSLVGLAGGVETQYF. The DNA for the CDR3 is TGTGCCAGCAGCTTAGTGGGACTAGCGGGAGGTGTGGAGACCCAGTACTTC. The chain links TRBV11-2 to TRBJ2-5, with 15 bases identical to TRBD2. CDR1 SGHAT and CDR2 FQNNGV come from the germline V gene. The CDR3 loop spans 17 amino acids. Trimming took 1 base from V and 5 from J; bases not matched to a gene: 5. Based on the CDR3 plus reference TRBV11-2 and TRBJ2-5, the full variable domain is EAGVAQSPRYKIIEKRQSVAFWCNPISGHATLYWYQQILGQGPKLLIQFQNNGVVDDSQLPKDRFSAERLKGVDSTLKIQPAKLEDSAVYLCASSLVGLAGGVETQYFGPGTRLLVL.

DNA for the CDR3: TGTGCCAGCTCACCAAGGGACTACGACGTCCATGAGCAGTTCTTC. Encoded protein: CASSPRDYDVHEQFF. The gene calls are TRBV18 and TRBJ2-1; TRBD2 aligns across 7 bases. This CDR3 is built from 15 residues. J lost 8 bases, V lost 2 bases, and 9 bases had no gene match. Germline values: CDR1 KGHSH, CDR2 LQKENI.

The chain uses TRBV5-1 and TRBJ2-5; D gene unclear. The CDR3 contains 14 residues. V was clipped by 2 bases and J by 1 base, with 9 bases between them. CDR1 SGHRS and CDR2 YFSETQ come from the germline V gene. The chain's CDR3 is CASSLRATQETQYF. CDR3 DNA sequence: TGCGCCAGCAGCTTACGGGCGACCCAAGAGACCCAGTACTTC. Drawing the rest from reference TRBV5-1 and TRBJ2-5, the complete variable domain is KAGVTQTPRYLIKTRGQQVTLSCSPISGHRSVSWYQQTPGQGLQFLFEYFSETQRNKGNFPGRFSGRQFSNSRSEMNVSTLELGDSALYLCASSLRATQETQYFGPGTRLLVL.

The gene calls are TRBV2 and TRBJ1-1, with a possible D match to TRBD1 (5 bases). The CDR3 runs 12 residues. Germline lookup yields CDR1 SNHLY and CDR2 FYNNEI. Deletions cut 4 bases from V and 8 bases from J, with 11 bases between. The CDR3 nucleotides read TGTGCCAGCAGTGGGGGGGGAGGGGAAGCTTTCTTT. This sequence encodes CASSGGGGEAFF.

This rearrangement joins TRBV9 to TRBJ2-1; weak D call: TRBD2 (6 bases). V was clipped by 3 bases and J by 6 bases, with 16 bases between them. This CDR3 comprises 15 residues. The germline V gene has CDR1 SGDLS and CDR2 YYNGEE. Here the CDR3 reads CASSGAPTEGNEQFF. DNA of the CDR3: TGTGCCAGCAGCGGGGCCCCAACGGAGGGCAATGAGCAGTTCTTC.

V and J are TRBV5-1 and TRBJ1-1, with D unclear. The V gene lost 4 bases and the J gene lost 1 base, with 11 bases spanning the gap. CDR3 length equals 14 residues. Germline CDR1 is SGHRS and CDR2 is YFSETQ. The CDR3: CASSTVDQNTEAFF. The CDR3 nucleotides read TGCGCCAGCAGCACAGTGGACCAGAACACTGAAGCTTTCTTT.